The rows below give T cell receptor beta chains drawn from one sample of a study of cytomegalovirus exposure and HLA in healthy donors. Clones were read by immunoSEQ multiplex PCR, and TCRdb kept only the in-frame ones, dropping some. This table holds fewer than 70,000 clones, 90% to 97% found once. The source material was PBMCs. The receptor set was obtained from a man aged 18 to 30 in good health and CMV-seronegative. CDR3s leave out the opening cysteine and the closing phenylalanine or tryptophan. D genes are given only for firm matches. Where a row states a size, it is once, few, many or the class of an expanded clone; other rows omit it.

clone size | D gene | V gene | CDR3 protein
- | TRBD2 | TRBV10-2 | ATRTSGGYTQY
- | TRBD1 | TRBV27 | ASKRQGVLVGEKLF
- | TRBD1 | TRBV30 | AWTATTGFLTDTQY
- | TRBD1 | TRBV4-3 | ASSQGQGAYGYT
- | - | TRBV4-1 | ASSQVSNLNLNYITQY
- | TRBD2 | TRBV7-9 | ASSLAQTSGRIYEQY
- | TRBD2 | TRBV19 | ATLSGTGGTTGELF
once | TRBD2 | TRBV19 | ASSPRGLAGKRSGELF
- | - | TRBV5-4 | ASSLGSGHLTGELF
- | TRBD1 | TRBV5-1 | ASSSSGTGYEQY
- | TRBD2 | TRBV7-8 | ASSFRTSGTYEQY
- | TRBD2 | TRBV9 | ASSPWGGRANGELF
- | - | TRBV2 | ASSEARLTDTQY
- | - | TRBV19 | ASSLTVSYNEQF
- | - | TRBV6-5 | ASSYGQGGYEQY
- | - | TRBV20-1 | SVQLVTQY
- | TRBD2 | TRBV11-2 | ASSPGLSYNEQF
- | TRBD2 | TRBV10-1 | ASSRTSGLVDEQF
- | TRBD1 | TRBV5-1 | ASSLKWGTETYEQY
- | - | TRBV21-1 | ASSKGWDRIQGETQY
- | TRBD1 | TRBV28 | ASSTRDRVDEQY
- | TRBD2 | TRBV28 | ASSVLAGEAEETQY
- | - | TRBV2 | ASSLLTGSGANVLT
- | - | TRBV11-2 | ASSLLDGIPTLYEQY
- | - | TRBV18 | ASSPPRTDTQY
- | - | TRBV5-1 | ASSLDRVQAPNYGYT
- | TRBD2 | TRBV27 | ASSRNLAVPSTDTQY
- | TRBD2 | TRBV7-8 | ASSLFPGGTSSYNEQF